This TCR beta chain stems from a study of shared clonotypes between healthy human individuals. Every donor was a Caucasian adult from Nashville, Tennessee. Study-level points and caveats: Limited genetic and exposure-history diversity came from having few donors.

Assay used: immunoSEQ multiplex PCR; TCRdb lists only in-frame clones, some missing. Of about 470,000 clones listed, roughly 80% are singletons. With respect to this clone: Antigen: not known.

The CDR3 contains 15 residues. CDR1 and CDR2 (germline): SGHRS, YFSETQ. J gave up 5 bases and V 3 bases, and 8 bases lay outside the gene matches. The receptor's source is a woman aged 40 to 55 in good health. Some clones in this sample may be carry-over from other donors' samples. The rearrangement joins TRBV5-1 to TRBJ2-5; 9 bases agree with TRBD1. Material for sequencing was PBMCs. CDR3 protein: CASSSGQGSTETQYF. The CDR3 region has the DNA TGCGCCAGCAGCTCGGGACAGGGTAGTACGGAGACCCAGTACTTC.